These 22 T cell receptor beta chains share one sample of origin, sequenced in a study of CD8+ T cells in alopecia areata. After isolation, RNA underwent reverse transcription to generate cDNA as the sequencing template. Method: immunoSEQ multiplex PCR; TCRdb's copy keeps in-frame clones and lacks some. The sample holds about 180,000 clones, roughly 46% seen once. Treatment reported: oral pan-JAK inhibitor, 5-10 mg twice daily. Source: CD8+ T cells sorted from blood, taken at week 52, from a patient treated with tofacitinib. The source is a human donor with alopecia areata.

The chain employs TRBV7-9 and TRBJ1-5, with TRBD1 matching over 10 bases. CDR3 size: 16 residues. CDR1 and CDR2 from the germline V gene are SEHNR and FQNEAQ (reference sequence). The J segment lost 6 bases and the V segment lost 1 base, leaving 6 bases of the junction unmatched. DNA for the CDR3: TGTGCCAGCAGCTTAGACGACAGGGGGCTATTTCAGCCCCAGCATTTT. It codes for CASSLDDRGLFQPQHF. Based on the CDR3 plus reference TRBV7-9 and TRBJ1-5, the full variable domain is DTGVSQNPRHKITKRGQNVTFRCDPISEHNRLYWYRQTLGQGPEFLTYFQNEAQLEKSRLLSDRFSAERPKGSFSTLEIQRTEQGDSAMYLCASSLDDRGLFQPQHFGDGTRLSIL.

This clone showed up just a few times. The identical CDR3 is also encoded by other nucleotide sequences in the sample. This sequence joins TRBV6-5 and TRBJ2-5, with D possibly TRBD2 on 5 matching bases. The CDR3 contains 12 residues. V was shortened by 4 bases and J by 5 bases, with 8 bases between the two germline ends. From germline, CDR1 is MNHEY and CDR2 SVGAGI. The CDR3 DNA sequence: TGTGCCAGCAGTTCCGTAGCGGAGACCCAGTACTTC. It codes for CASSSVAETQYF.

The rearrangement uses TRBV5-6 and TRBJ2-5; 8 nucleotides agree with TRBD1. V trimming: 4 bases; J trimming: 4 bases; junction bases outside the gene matches: 6. This CDR3 contains 14 residues. Germline CDR1 and CDR2: SGHDT and YYEEEE. The CDR3 DNA sequence: TGTGCCAGCAGCGCACAGGGGGATGGAGAGACCCAGTACTTC. As protein: CASSAQGDGETQYF.

Of note for this clone: The sample holds other DNA sequences that translate to the same CDR3. The chain joins TRBV29-1 to TRBJ2-5; 7 bases match TRBD1. The CDR3 spans 13 residues. The V gene end was trimmed by 7 bases and the J gene end by 4 bases; junction bases not matched to a gene: 9. Germline CDR1 reads SQVTM; CDR2 reads ANQGSEA. The CDR3 protein is CSAVDRVAETQYF. As DNA, the CDR3 is TGCAGCGCCGTAGACAGGGTTGCAGAGACCCAGTACTTC.

This clone appeared a few times. The chain has TRBV6-5 and TRBJ1-1; no clear D gene. The germline V and J ends were trimmed by 2 bases and 0 bases, with 13 bases remaining between them. Germline CDR1 is MNHEY and CDR2 is SVGAGI. The CDR3 is 16 residues long. Here the CDR3 DNA reads TGTGCCAGCAGTTACGAGGGAATTACAATGAACACTGAAGCTTTCTTT. Its protein is CASSYEGITMNTEAFF.

This clone has just a few counts. The V gene is TRBV29-1, the J gene TRBJ1-1; D is unclear. The germline CDR1 and CDR2 sequences are SQVTM and ANQGSEA. Trimming cost V 7 bases and J 0 bases, with 6 bases left between them. The CDR3 is 11 residues long. As DNA, the CDR3 is TGCAGCGCTGGCCTGAACACTGAAGCTTTCTTT. Translated: CSAGLNTEAFF.

The CDR3 reads CASRLWGSYQETQYF. The CDR3 DNA follows: TGTGCCAGCAGGTTGTGGGGGAGTTACCAAGAGACCCAGTACTTC. The rearrangement uses TRBV5-4 and TRBJ2-5; either TRBD1 or TRBD2 may supply D (5 bases each). The CDR3 contains 15 residues. Trimming removed 5 bases from V and 0 bases from J, with 14 bases in between. In germline, CDR1 is SGHNT, CDR2 YYREEE (reference sequence).

The V and J genes are TRBV4-3 and TRBJ1-5, with D unresolved. CDR1 LGHNA and CDR2 YSLEER come from the germline V gene. V lost 1 base and J 0 bases, leaving 16 bases between the germline ends. CDR3 size: 18 residues. The chain's CDR3 is CASSQVVGIGDSNQPQHF. As DNA, the CDR3 is TGCGCCAGCAGCCAAGTAGTGGGTATAGGAGATAGCAATCAGCCCCAGCATTTT.

The chain couples TRBV6-4 to TRBJ1-1; 7 bases agree with TRBD1. The trim removed 6 bases at V and 3 bases at J, leaving 4 bases unmatched. Germline CDR1 MRHNA, CDR2 SNTAGT. The CDR3 runs to 13 residues. In DNA, the CDR3 is TGTGCCAGCAGCCCTACAGGGGACACTGAAGCTTTCTTT. Its translation: CASSPTGDTEAFF.

This chain connects TRBV4-1 to TRBJ1-2; D is unclear. V was shortened by 1 base and J by 4 bases, with 10 bases between the two germline ends. The germline gives CDR1 MGHRA, CDR2 YSYEKL. There are 14 residues in the CDR3. The CDR3, as DNA: TGCGCCAGCAGCCAAGTGAAAGGAATCTATGGCTACACCTTC. This gives the protein CASSQVKGIYGYTF.

This clone was counted only a few times. The V gene is TRBV12-5, the J gene TRBJ1-2, with no clear D. The V and J ends lost 4 bases and 8 bases respectively, with 14 bases between them. Looked up from germline, CDR1 is LGHNT and CDR2 is FRNRAP. This CDR3 has 13 amino acids. CDR3 residues: CASGSMTGIGYTF. CDR3 DNA sequence: TGTGCTAGTGGTTCGATGACGGGTATAGGCTACACCTTC.

The rearrangement links TRBV19 to TRBJ2-6; TRBD1 or TRBD2 may be the D gene (5 bases each). V lost 1 base and J 2 bases, leaving 6 bases between the germline ends. Germline V gene lookup returns CDR1 LNHDA and CDR2 SQIVND (reference sequence). This CDR3 has 15 amino acids. The CDR3 DNA sequence: TGTGCCAGTAGTATAGTGGGGGCTGGGGCCAACGTCCTGACTTTC. The encoded protein is CASSIVGAGANVLTF.

This clone has a single count. The junction differs from germline at one of its ends, possibly a read error. This chain links TRBV9 with TRBJ1-2; no clear D. Germline loops: CDR1 SGDLS, CDR2 YYNGEE. This CDR3 has 13 amino acids. CDR3 residues: CASSVGFGQDLGF. The CDR3 bases are TGTGCCAGCAGCGTAGGGTTCGGGCAGGACCTTGGATTC.

This clone was picked up a small number of times. The CDR3 DNA follows: TGTGCCAGTAGTTTTGGACCGACGAACACTGAAGCTTTCTTT. It codes for CASSFGPTNTEAFF. The rearrangement joins TRBV19 to TRBJ1-1; unclear D gene. V was shortened by 5 bases and J by 1 base, with 11 bases between the two germline ends. CDR3 size: 14 residues. In germline, CDR1 is LNHDA, CDR2 SQIVND (reference sequence).

The CDR3 loop is CASSNTAWYNEQFF. CDR3 DNA: TGTGCCAGCAGTAACACAGCCTGGTACAATGAGCAGTTCTTC. J is TRBJ2-1 and V is TRBV6-5; D gene unclear. Looked up from germline, CDR1 is MNHEY and CDR2 is SVGAGI. V lost 5 bases, J lost 4 bases, and 12 bases lay in between. The CDR3 spans 14 residues.

This clone was counted only a few times. The chain links TRBV4-1 to TRBJ1-5; D is uncertain. CDR3 size: 15 residues. CDR1 and CDR2 from the germline V gene are MGHRA and YSYEKL. Trimming shortened V by 4 bases and J by 7 bases, and 17 bases separated the two germline ends. CDR3 loop: CASSPVKAGVQPQHF. CDR3 nucleotides: TGCGCCAGCAGCCCGGTCAAGGCTGGGGTGCAGCCCCAGCATTTT.

There are a few counts of this clone. The chain recombines TRBV5-6 with TRBJ1-5; no clear D. This CDR3 is 12 amino acids long. V gave up 1 base and J gave up 6 bases, with 5 bases separating them. Looked up from germline, CDR1 is SGHDT and CDR2 is YYEEEE. CDR3 amino acids: CASSLFTQPQHF. The CDR3 DNA reads as TGTGCCAGCAGCTTGTTTACTCAGCCCCAGCATTTT.

CDR3 loop: CSVWTVEAFF. Written as DNA, the CDR3 is TGCAGCGTGTGGACAGTGGAGGCTTTCTTT. The J gene is TRBJ1-1, the V gene TRBV29-1, with D maybe TRBD1 (6 bases). Germline CDR1 and CDR2: SQVTM and ANQGSEA. This CDR3 has 10 amino acids. Between the trimmed V and J ends, which lost 6 bases and 11 bases, there was a span of 13 bases.

The chain uses TRBV11-2 and TRBJ2-7; D uncertain. V lost 5 bases to trimming and J lost 0 bases, with 8 bases between them. The CDR3 contains 13 residues. Germline V gene data show CDR1 as SGHAT and CDR2 as FQNNGV. CDR3 in amino acids: CASSPRLSYEQYF. The CDR3 DNA follows: TGTGCCAGCAGCCCCAGGCTCTCCTACGAGCAGTACTTC. The full variable domain, completed using reference TRBV11-2 and TRBJ2-7, is EAGVAQSPRYKIIEKRQSVAFWCNPISGHATLYWYQQILGQGPKLLIQFQNNGVVDDSQLPKDRFSAERLKGVDSTLKIQPAKLEDSAVYLCASSPRLSYEQYFGPGTRLTVT.

This clone occurred a few times. The gene calls are TRBV4-3 and TRBJ2-5, with 7 bases lining up with TRBD2. Losses at the gene ends were 1 base for V and 4 bases for J; bases not matched to a gene: 6. This CDR3 comprises 15 residues. Per germline, CDR1 LGHNA and CDR2 YSLEER. CDR3 nucleotide sequence: TGCGCCAGCAGCCAAGCCCACGGGGAGGGAGAGACCCAGTACTTC. Translation gives CASSQAHGEGETQYF.

The chain combines TRBV4-1 with TRBJ2-1; D ambiguous. Per the germline V gene, CDR1 is MGHRA and CDR2 is YSYEKL. Trimming shortened V by 0 bases and J by 7 bases, and 10 bases separated the two germline ends. The CDR3 totals 14 residues. The CDR3 DNA is TGCGCCAGCAGCCAAGATGAAATGGGAAATGAGCAGTTCTTC. It is translated as CASSQDEMGNEQFF.

This clone was found a few times. At the DNA level, this CDR3 is encoded by other sequences in the same sample as well. V and J are TRBV19 and TRBJ1-5; D unclear. The CDR3 covers 14 residues. CDR1 and CDR2 from the germline V gene are LNHDA and SQIVND (reference sequence). V lost 2 bases and J 0 bases, leaving 5 bases between the germline ends. CDR3 DNA: TGTGCCAGTAGTATACGGGATAGCAATCAGCCCCAGCATTTT. This gives the protein CASSIRDSNQPQHF.